Shown below are 8 T cell receptor beta chains from a single sample sequenced in a study of identifying expanded T cells in peripheral blood. Assay used: immunoSEQ multiplex PCR; TCRdb lists only in-frame clones, some missing. The table shows some 81,000 clones, with roughly 86% occurring only once. Sequenced material: blood. The receptors originated from a person aged 18 to 75 in good health.

This chain links TRBV11-2 with TRBJ2-7; 8 nucleotides match TRBD1. The CDR3 totals 13 residues. The V and J ends lost 1 base and 13 bases, in that order; junction bases with no gene match: 9. CDR1 SGHAT and CDR2 FQNNGV come from the germline V gene. The DNA of the CDR3 is TGTGCCAGCAGCTTAGGGTCTAACAGGGGGGACTACTTC. Translated, it gives CASSLGSNRGDYF.

This chain joins TRBV28 and TRBJ1-2; perhaps TRBD1 as D (6 bases). The CDR3 has 13 amino acids. Per germline, CDR1 MDHEN and CDR2 SYDVKM. V was clipped by 7 bases and J by 6 bases, with 15 bases between them. The CDR3 sequence is CASIKRGAHGYTF. The CDR3 nucleotides read TGTGCCAGCATCAAGCGGGGGGCGCATGGCTACACCTTC.

The rearrangement joins TRBV5-1 to TRBJ2-1; D is possibly TRBD1 (6 bases). The germline V gene has CDR1 SGHRS and CDR2 YFSETQ. This CDR3 is built from 15 residues. Deletions cut 4 bases from V and 8 bases from J, with 19 bases between. This CDR3 reads CASSTRPGEGDEQFF. CDR3 nucleotides: TGCGCCAGCAGCACCCGGCCCGGAGAGGGGGATGAGCAGTTCTTC.

The chain joins TRBV7-9 to TRBJ2-7; 11 nucleotides align to TRBD2. The CDR3 totals 14 residues. Unmatched junction bases numbered 5, after V lost 4 bases and J lost 6 bases. Germline-derived CDR1 and CDR2 are SEHNR and FQNEAQ (reference sequence). This CDR3 is CASSSGTSGVEQYF. Written as DNA, the CDR3 is TGTGCCAGCAGCTCCGGGACTAGCGGTGTCGAGCAGTACTTC.

The chain uses TRBV15 and TRBJ1-3; TRBD1 matches 11 bases. The germline gives CDR1 LNHNV, CDR2 YYDKDF (reference sequence). The CDR3 covers 15 residues. Trimming cost V 3 bases and J 4 bases; bases outside gene matches: 2. CDR3: CATSRDRGQGNTIYF. CDR3 sequence (DNA): TGTGCCACCAGCAGGGACAGGGGGCAAGGAAACACCATATATTTT.

J is TRBJ1-1 and V is TRBV10-2, with a weak D call TRBD1 (5 bases). In germline, CDR1 is WSHSY, CDR2 SAAADI. CDR3 length: 13 amino acids. V was pared by 7 bases and J by 3 bases, with 12 bases between. The CDR3 DNA sequence: TGCGCCAGCATGCAGGGTAGGGACACTGAAGCTTTCTTT. Its protein product is CASMQGRDTEAFF.

The chain uses TRBV19 and TRBJ2-3, with D tentatively TRBD1 (6 bases). The CDR3 sequence is 16 residues long. The germline V gene has CDR1 LNHDA and CDR2 SQIVND (reference sequence). V was shortened by 5 bases and J by 0 bases, with 15 bases between the two germline ends. CDR3 protein: CASSAHRDPSTDTQYF. CDR3 sequence (DNA): TGTGCCAGTAGTGCTCACAGGGATCCAAGCACAGATACGCAGTATTTT.

The CDR3 sequence: CASSSVVANTGELFF. The CDR3 DNA sequence: TGCGCCAGCAGCTCCGTGGTGGCGAACACCGGGGAGCTGTTTTTT. This chain connects TRBV5-1 to TRBJ2-2; D gene unclear. Looked up from germline, CDR1 is SGHRS and CDR2 is YFSETQ. V lost 3 bases to trimming and J lost 0 bases, with 9 bases between them. This CDR3 is 15 amino acids long.